Sequencing of this T cell receptor beta chain was carried out in a study of blood T cell repertoires in COVID-19. The wider study: Collection of acute and convalescent COVID-19 samples took place in the United States, Italy and Spain. Sources were T cells, B-cell-depleted T cells, or PBMCs; the material itself was cDNA or gDNA.

Original methodology: Estimation of nucleated cell counts relied on the amplification of reference gene primers. Using immunoSEQ multiplex PCR, the repertoire was profiled, and TCRdb retains in-frame clones only, with some absent. V and J calls and clone size are those listed in that table; D and trimming were worked out from the DNA. The sample records under 150,000 clones, approximately 88% being singletons. The sequence was collected from a human donor in a cohort sampled during active COVID-19. Sequencing input: peripheral blood.

In DNA, the CDR3 is TGCGCCAGCAGCTCTCTGGACAGGGGGCGCGGTGAGCAGTTCTTC. This codes for CASSSLDRGRGEQFF. This chain uses TRBV5-1 with TRBJ2-1; TRBD1 matches at 11 bases. Trimming cost V 3 bases and J 9 bases; bases outside gene matches: 8. Germline V gene data show CDR1 as SGHRS and CDR2 as YFSETQ. This CDR3 contains 15 residues. Using reference TRBV5-1 and TRBJ2-1 for the parts outside the CDR3, the full variable domain is KAGVTQTPRYLIKTRGQQVTLSCSPISGHRSVSWYQQTPGQGLQFLFEYFSETQRNKGNFPGRFSGRQFSNSRSEMNVSTLELGDSALYLCASSSLDRGRGEQFFGPGTRLTVL.